This T cell receptor (beta chain) derives from a study of T cell responses to AZD1222 COVID-19 vaccine. Only in-frame clones appear in the TCRdb table, and some are missing; sequencing was by immunoSEQ multiplex PCR. The sample carries about 180,000 clones, 85% to 95% recorded once. Concerning this clone: Its target is not known. Additional DNA sequences in this sample encode the identical CDR3.

Whole-study findings and limits: Clonal diversity may have been underestimated in mostly white British donors. Close to half of all spike-specific TCRs reportedly target regions of the variants that are unmutated.

The TCR was taken from an adult who received the MenACWY meningococcal vaccine as a control. The sample consisted of peripheral blood, taken 28 days after the second dose of the MenACWY control vaccine.

CDR3 in amino acids: CASSYRGRGEKLFF. CDR3 nucleotide sequence: TGTGCCAGCAGTTACAGGGGGCGCGGGGAAAAACTGTTTTTT. V and J are TRBV2 and TRBJ1-4; 9 bases align to TRBD1. In germline, CDR1 is SNHLY, CDR2 FYNNEI. The CDR3 length is 14 residues. J was trimmed by 8 bases and V by 5 bases; bases with no gene match: 6.